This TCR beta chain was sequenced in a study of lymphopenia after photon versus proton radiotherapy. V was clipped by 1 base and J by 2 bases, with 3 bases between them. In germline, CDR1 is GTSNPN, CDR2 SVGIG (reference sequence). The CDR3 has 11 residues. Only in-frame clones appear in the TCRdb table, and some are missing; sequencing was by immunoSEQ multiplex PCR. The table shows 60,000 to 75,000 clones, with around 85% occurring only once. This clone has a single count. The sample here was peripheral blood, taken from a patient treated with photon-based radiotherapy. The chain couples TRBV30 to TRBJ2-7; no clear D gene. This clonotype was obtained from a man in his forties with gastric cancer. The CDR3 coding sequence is TGTGCCTGGAGTGAAACCTACGAGCAGTACTTC. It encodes CAWSETYEQYF.